This record covers a single T cell receptor beta chain. Antigen specificity is unknown. The data were obtained in a study of T cell responses to AZD1222 COVID-19 vaccine. This CDR3 region has 11 residues. Trimming cost V 6 bases and J 4 bases, with 3 bases left between them. Study-level points and caveats: Recipients of AZD1222 seropositive at baseline numbered only 6 or 7.

Profiled with immunoSEQ multiplex PCR; TCRdb holds only in-frame clones, not every one. The sample lists roughly 110,000 clones, about nine tenths occurring once. The chain carries TRBV12-3 or TRBV12-4 and TRBJ2-2; D is unclear. This specimen was peripheral blood, taken on day 0 of AZD1222 vaccination. The TCR originated in an adult in good health. CDR3 region: CASSATGELFF. As DNA, the CDR3 is TGTGCCAGCAGCGCCACCGGGGAGCTGTTTTTT.